This passage covers 21 T cell receptor beta chains from one sample sequenced in a study of cytomegalovirus exposure and HLA in healthy donors. Use of 60 Vbeta and 13 Jbeta primers characterized the PCR. The protocol was immunoSEQ multiplex PCR, while the TCRdb copy is restricted to in-frame clones and leaves out a portion. The sample consists of 200,000 or so clones, around 83% of them appearing once. What was sequenced was PBMCs. The receptors derive from a woman aged 50 to 60 in good health and CMV-seropositive.

As for this clone: A junction end diverges from the germline sequence, so it may reflect a read error. V gene TRBV7-9 combines with J gene TRBJ2-5, with a possible D match to TRBD2 (6 bases). This CDR3 has 13 amino acids. Per the germline V gene, CDR1 is SEHNR and CDR2 is FQNEAQ (reference sequence). CDR3 in amino acids: CASSLVPQEGQDF. The CDR3 region has the DNA TGTGCCAGCAGCTTAGTCCCACAGGAGGGCCAAGACTTC.

This rearrangement joins TRBV7-9 to TRBJ1-1, with 9 bases matching TRBD1. V dropped 2 bases and J dropped 4; count of bases not matched to a gene: 5. The germline CDR1 and CDR2 sequences are SEHNR and FQNEAQ (reference sequence). The CDR3 runs to 15 residues. The CDR3 coding sequence is TGTGCCAGCAGCTTAACGGGACAGGGAACCACTGAAGCTTTCTTT. This sequence encodes CASSLTGQGTTEAFF.

The CDR3 DNA is TGTGCCAGCAGCTTAGGAGCGTCGAGCTCCTACAATGAGCAGTTCTTC. This encodes CASSLGASSSYNEQFF. The rearrangement uses TRBV7-9 and TRBJ2-1; D uncertain. The V and J ends lost 1 base and 0 bases respectively, with 10 bases between them. Germline CDR1 and CDR2: SEHNR and FQNEAQ (reference sequence). The CDR3 covers 16 residues.

In the case of this clone: One junction end does not reproduce the germline sequence, and a read error may be involved. The genes are TRBV4-1 and TRBJ2-2, with D perhaps TRBD2 (5 bases). CDR1 and CDR2 from the germline V gene are MGHRA and YSYEKL. This CDR3 region has 13 residues. The DNA of the CDR3 is TGCGCCAGGGGAGAGGAGAACATCGGGGAGCTGTTTTTT. As protein: CARGEENIGELFF.

The chain recombines TRBV2 with TRBJ1-5; no reliable D call. Looked up from germline, CDR1 is SNHLY and CDR2 is FYNNEI. The V and J ends lost 7 bases and 4 bases respectively, with 11 bases between them. This CDR3 contains 13 residues. The CDR3 sequence is CASNQVDNQPQHF. CDR3 in DNA: TGTGCCAGCAACCAGGTCGATAATCAGCCCCAGCATTTT.

The chain couples TRBV29-1 to TRBJ2-5; 9 nucleotides align to TRBD2. The CDR3 consists of 15 residues. V was pared by 0 bases and J by 5 bases, with 7 bases of the junction left unmatched. From germline, CDR1 is SQVTM and CDR2 ANQGSEA. The CDR3 reads CSVEEGSGGMETQYF. The CDR3 DNA sequence: TGCAGCGTTGAAGAGGGGAGCGGGGGGATGGAGACCCAGTACTTC.

In DNA, the CDR3 is TGTGCCAGCAGCCCCGGGACAGGGGCTGAAAAACTGTTTTTT. Residues: CASSPGTGAEKLFF. J is TRBJ1-4 and V is TRBV6-6, with 10 bases identical to TRBD1. Germline V lookup: CDR1 MNHNY, CDR2 SVGAGI (reference sequence). Trimming cost V 6 bases and J 7 bases; bases outside gene matches: 5. The CDR3 is 14 residues long.

The chain has TRBV5-1 and TRBJ2-7; weak D call: TRBD1 (5 bases). This CDR3 comprises 14 residues. Germline V gene lookup returns CDR1 SGHRS and CDR2 YFSETQ. V shed 4 bases and J shed 1 base, with 12 bases lying between them. CDR3 nucleotides: TGCGCCAGCAGCCTAGGACACCAGTCCTACGAGCAGTACTTC. Its translation: CASSLGHQSYEQYF. Full variable domain (outside the CDR3, taken from reference TRBV5-1 and TRBJ2-7): KAGVTQTPRYLIKTRGQQVTLSCSPISGHRSVSWYQQTPGQGLQFLFEYFSETQRNKGNFPGRFSGRQFSNSRSEMNVSTLELGDSALYLCASSLGHQSYEQYFGPGTRLTVT.

The chain links TRBV28 to TRBJ1-2, with 12 positions matching TRBD1. CDR3 length equals 16 residues. Germline CDR1 MDHEN, CDR2 SYDVKM. Losses at the gene ends were 6 bases for V and 8 bases for J; bases not matched to a gene: 13. CDR3 nucleotide sequence: TGTGCCAGCAGGCGCGCACCGGGACAGGGGGCGAGGGGCTACACCTTC. Its protein product is CASRRAPGQGARGYTF.

Concerning this clone: This is likely a read error, given that the CDR3 carries no conserved phenylalanine or tryptophan at its end. The chain uses TRBV19 and TRBJ1-2; D call uncertain. V was shortened by 1 base and J by 0 bases, with 9 bases between the two germline ends. CDR3 length equals 15 residues. Germline V CDR1 and CDR2: LNHDA, SQIVND (reference sequence). The DNA for the CDR3 is TGTGCCAGTAGTATAGCGGGAGGGCCTAACTATGGCTACACCCTC. It encodes CASSIAGGPNYGYTL.

The chain has TRBV21-1 and TRBJ2-7; the D call in the table, TRBD1, was not verified against the DNA. TRBV21-1 is annotated as a pseudogene. The CDR3 length is 13 residues. The CDR3 is CASSKETDYEQYF. The DNA for the CDR3 is TGTGCCAGCAGCAAGGAGACAGATTACGAGCAGTACTTC.

This chain connects TRBV5-1 to TRBJ2-1; the match to TRBD1 covers 9 bases. Unmatched junction bases numbered 8, after V lost 3 bases and J lost 7 bases. Germline V gene sequence: CDR1 SGHRS, CDR2 YFSETQ. The CDR3 contains 15 residues. CDR3 in amino acids: CASSSTGTGRNEQFF. CDR3 nucleotide sequence: TGCGCCAGCAGCTCGACCGGGACAGGGCGTAATGAGCAGTTCTTC.

This clone was picked up a small number of times. CDR3 residues: CASSVELSSYNEQFF. Written as DNA, the CDR3 is TGTGCCAGCAGCGTGGAGTTGAGCTCCTACAATGAGCAGTTCTTC. This chain links TRBV9 with TRBJ2-1; unclear D gene. Germline V gene lookup returns CDR1 SGDLS and CDR2 YYNGEE. V lost 2 bases and J 0 bases, leaving 9 bases between the germline ends. The CDR3 runs 15 residues.

V usage is TRBV28 and J usage is TRBJ2-7, with D perhaps matching TRBD2 (6 bases). Germline CDR1 reads MDHEN; CDR2 reads SYDVKM. Deletions cut 6 bases from V and 1 base from J, with 13 bases between. CDR3 length: 14 amino acids. The CDR3 DNA follows: TGTGCCAGCAGCCCTTTAGGACTATCCTACGAGCAGTACTTC. It specifies CASSPLGLSYEQYF.

The chain is built from TRBV6-1 and TRBJ2-1; TRBD2 matches 9 bases. V lost 5 bases and J lost 3; bases outside the gene matches: 5. CDR3 length: 15 residues. Germline assignment: CDR1 MNHNS and CDR2 SASEGT. CDR3 sequence (DNA): TGTGCCAGCAGTCGGGGTAGCGGGAGCTACAATGAGCAGTTCTTC. It yields the protein CASSRGSGSYNEQFF.

The CDR3, as DNA: TGTGCCAGCAGCTTAGGTGGCGGGGGGACCTATTACGAGCAGTACTTC. Residues: CASSLGGGGTYYEQYF. V usage is TRBV7-2 and J usage is TRBJ2-7; 8 nucleotides match TRBD2. V was clipped by 1 base and J by 4 bases; unmatched bases: 9. The CDR3 is 16 amino acids. The V gene's germline CDR1 is SGHTA and CDR2 FQGNSA.

This chain connects TRBV6-5 to TRBJ2-7; 7 nucleotides align to TRBD2. Trimming took 6 bases from V and 5 from J; bases not matched to a gene: 7. The CDR3 length is 13 residues. From germline, CDR1 is MNHEY and CDR2 SVGAGI. The CDR3 spells CASSRGGSHEQYF. The CDR3 bases are TGTGCCAGCAGCCGGGGCGGGAGCCACGAGCAGTACTTC.

The V call is TRBV19, the J call TRBJ2-7; weak D call: TRBD2 (6 bases). The CDR3 totals 14 residues. With 3 bases removed from V and 0 bases from J, the gap between germline ends came to 9 bases. Germline CDR1 LNHDA, CDR2 SQIVND (reference sequence). The CDR3 is CASSIAGSSYEQYF. CDR3 nucleotide sequence: TGTGCCAGTAGTATCGCCGGGAGCTCCTACGAGCAGTACTTC.

DNA of the CDR3: TGTGCCATCGGGCAGGGGGCTGGTAACACTGAAGCTTTCTTT. Protein product: CAIGQGAGNTEAFF. V is TRBV10-3 and J is TRBJ1-1; 8 bases agree with TRBD1. Germline assignment: CDR1 ENHRY and CDR2 SYGVKD. With V trimmed by 8 bases and J by 2 bases, 7 bases remained unmatched. CDR3 length: 14 amino acids.

This clone was detected only a few times. The rearrangement joins TRBV28 to TRBJ2-7; 8 bases are shared with TRBD2. J gave up 5 bases and V 6 bases, and 6 bases lay outside the gene matches. This CDR3 comprises 13 residues. Germline loops: CDR1 MDHEN, CDR2 SYDVKM. In nucleotides, the CDR3 is TGTGCCAGCAGGGCGGGGGGAGTCAACGAGCAGTACTTC. Translating gives CASRAGGVNEQYF.

The chain links TRBV5-6 to TRBJ2-3; D is perhaps TRBD1 (6 bases). This CDR3 has 17 residues. Germline CDR1 and CDR2: SGHDT and YYEEEE. V was shortened by 1 base and J by 2 bases, with 17 bases between the two germline ends. CDR3 in amino acids: CASSLPQGSSFTDTQYF. CDR3 coding DNA: TGTGCCAGCAGCTTGCCGCAGGGGTCCTCTTTCACAGATACGCAGTATTTT.